Below are 20 T cell receptor beta chains sequenced from a single sample in a study of regulatory T cells in long-lasting Graves disease. Arm-PCR with iRepertoire HTBI primers amplified the CDR3 regions for these TCR beta libraries. MiXCR, applied by TCRdb to the multiplex PCR reads, yields one record per CDR3 protein. The table lists 520,000 or so distinct CDR3 sequences, 12% of them singletons. The time point: newly diagnosed GD, antithyroid drugs for less than 3 months. From RNA extracted from PBMCs, the TCR library was made. This sample was shared with a second study, whose subject was T cells in Graves' hyperthyroidism and ophthalmopathy.

Sample: peripheral blood mononuclear cells (PBMCs), taken at new diagnosis, from a patient treated with antithyroid drugs. All receptors come from a woman in her twenties or thirties with Graves disease.

This clonotype was detected a few times. This chain uses TRBV9 with TRBJ2-3, with a weak D call TRBD2 (6 bases). Trimming left V 5 bases short and J 7 bases short, with 23 bases between. The CDR3 length is 16 residues. CDR1 SGDLS and CDR2 YYNGEE come from the germline V gene. The CDR3, as DNA: TGTGCCAGCAGTCGTAGAGGGGACTCGGCCAGTAATACGCAGTATTTT. The encoded protein is CASSRRGDSASNTQYF. The whole variable domain, filled in from reference TRBV9 and TRBJ2-3, reads DSGVTQTPKHLITATGQRVTLRCSPRSGDLSVYWYQQSLDQGLQFLIQYYNGEERAKGNILERFSAQQFPDLHSELNLSSLELGDSALYFCASSRRGDSASNTQYFGPGTRLTVL.

In its sample, this clonotype was seen many times. The chain couples TRBV6-2 or TRBV6-3 to TRBJ2-3; 7 positions match TRBD2. Germline assignment: CDR1 MNHEY and CDR2 SVGEGT. CDR3 length: 16 amino acids. Losses at the gene ends were 6 bases for V and 5 bases for J; bases not matched to a gene: 14. The CDR3 protein is CASSLTGRERGDTQYF. The DNA of the CDR3 is TGTGCCAGCAGCCTTACGGGGCGGGAGCGAGGAGATACGCAGTATTTT.

In its sample, this clonotype was seen a few times. The chain uses TRBV19 and TRBJ1-3; maybe TRBD1 (5 bases). In germline, CDR1 is LNHDA, CDR2 SQIVND (reference sequence). The length of the CDR3 is 14 residues. Trimming shortened V by 5 bases and J by 4 bases, and 12 bases separated the two germline ends. The CDR3 sequence: CASSPRELGNTIYF. The CDR3 bases are TGTGCCAGTAGTCCCAGGGAACTCGGAAACACCATATATTTT.

This clonotype was counted ten times or more. The chain is built from TRBV19 and TRBJ2-5; a weak D match, TRBD1 (6 bases). This CDR3 is built from 13 residues. CDR1 and CDR2 (germline): LNHDA, SQIVND (reference sequence). V was trimmed by 3 bases and J by 3 bases, leaving 8 bases between them. The CDR3 here is CASSIHREETQYF. CDR3 coding DNA: TGTGCCAGTAGTATCCACAGGGAAGAGACCCAGTACTTC.

As concerns this clonotype: This may come from a read error, since a much larger clone is one base off. The conserved closing phenylalanine or tryptophan is absent in this CDR3, likely reflecting a read error. The chain combines TRBV12-3 or TRBV12-4 with TRBJ1-3; a weak D match, TRBD1 (5 bases). The CDR3 is 15 residues long. Trimming left V 6 bases short and J 0 bases short, with 12 bases between. The CDR3 region has the DNA TGTGCCAGCAGGACCGACAGCCTCTCTGGAAACACCATATATTCT. This encodes CASRTDSLSGNTIYS.

This clonotype came up many times. The CDR3 here is CAISETLLNTEAFF. The CDR3 coding sequence is TGTGCCATCAGTGAGACCCTCTTGAACACTGAAGCTTTCTTT. The V gene is TRBV10-3, the J gene TRBJ1-1; D gene ambiguous. The V end was cut by 2 bases, the J end by 0 bases, with 7 bases between. This CDR3 spans 14 amino acids. The germline V gene has CDR1 ENHRY and CDR2 SYGVKD.

V and J are TRBV5-4 and TRBJ2-2, with TRBD2 matching over 7 bases. J lost 2 bases, V lost 0 bases, and 4 bases had no gene match. This CDR3 has 16 amino acids. Germline V gene sequence: CDR1 SGHNT, CDR2 YYREEE (reference sequence). Here the CDR3 reads CASSLGPSGNTGELFF. The CDR3 DNA is TGTGCCAGCAGCTTGGGGCCTAGCGGAAACACCGGGGAGCTGTTTTTT.

Only a few counts were recorded for this clonotype. This chain links TRBV30 with TRBJ1-1; D gene uncertain. This CDR3 has 15 amino acids. V lost 2 bases and J lost 1, with 14 bases in between. From germline, CDR1 is GTSNPN and CDR2 SVGIG (reference sequence). The CDR3 coding sequence is TGTGCCTGGAGTCATACAGCCAAACCGAACACTGAAGCTTTCTTT. Translated: CAWSHTAKPNTEAFF.

This clonotype was recorded at least ten times. The J gene is TRBJ1-4, the V gene TRBV10-3; weak D call: TRBD1 (6 bases). CDR1 is ENHRY, CDR2 SYGVKD, per germline. This CDR3 has 14 amino acids. The V end was cut by 2 bases, the J end by 5 bases, with 9 bases between. CDR3 region: CAISEAGDNEKLFF. The CDR3 DNA reads TGTGCCATCAGTGAGGCAGGGGACAATGAAAAACTGTTTTTT.

The sample holds many counts of this clonotype. The chain combines TRBV19 with TRBJ2-3; 9 positions match TRBD2. V trimming: 5 bases; J trimming: 0 bases; junction bases outside the gene matches: 9. The CDR3 totals 17 residues. Germline assignment: CDR1 LNHDA and CDR2 SQIVND (reference sequence). CDR3 bases: TGTGCCAGTAGTCGTAGCGGGGGACACCTCAGCACAGATACGCAGTATTTT. The encoded protein is CASSRSGGHLSTDTQYF.

The V gene is TRBV28, the J gene TRBJ1-1, with a possible D match to TRBD1 (5 bases). The V gene's germline CDR1 is MDHEN and CDR2 SYDVKM. There are 18 residues in the CDR3. V lost 4 bases to trimming and J lost 3 bases, with 24 bases between them. Written as DNA, the CDR3 is TGTGCCAGCAGTTACCACATGATACCGGTGGCAGGGCACACTGAAGCTTTCTTT. Protein: CASSYHMIPVAGHTEAFF.

This clonotype occurred a few times. This sequence may be a read error, since a much larger clone differs from it by one base. The chain has TRBV7-9 and TRBJ2-1, with 7 positions matching TRBD2. With the DNA end fitting TRBJ2-5 better, the J assignment may be wrong. This CDR3 region has 17 residues. CDR1 is SEHNR and CDR2 is FQNEAQ in the germline V gene (reference sequence). For the CDR3, the DNA is TGTGCCAGCAGCTCCCCCCGCCGGGACGGGGGGCAAGAGACCCAGTACTTC. This sequence encodes CASSSPRRDGGQETQYF.

This clonotype was recorded a few times. The chain has TRBV19 and TRBJ2-2, with 10 positions matching TRBD2. The V gene's germline CDR1 is LNHDA and CDR2 SQIVND (reference sequence). The CDR3 runs 16 residues. With V trimmed by 6 bases and J by 5 bases, 9 bases remained unmatched. DNA of the CDR3: TGTGCCAGTAGGCGGTCTAGCGGGAGTAGGACCGGGGAGCTGTTTTTT. It encodes CASRRSSGSRTGELFF.

This chain connects TRBV6-2 or TRBV6-3 to TRBJ2-1, with TRBD2 matching over 10 bases. Germline CDR1 is MNHEY and CDR2 is SVGEGT. With 7 bases clipped from V and 6 bases from J, the junction kept 6 bases outside the gene matches. The length of the CDR3 is 14 residues. The CDR3 here is CASTRSGRINEQFF. DNA of the CDR3: TGTGCCAGCACTCGTAGCGGGAGGATCAATGAGCAGTTCTTC.

The gene calls are TRBV5-4 and TRBJ2-5; unclear D gene. This CDR3 is built from 16 residues. Trimming shortened V by 0 bases and J by 4 bases, and 16 bases separated the two germline ends. Per the germline V gene, CDR1 is SGHNT and CDR2 is YYREEE (reference sequence). The chain's CDR3 is CASSLAKGRLGETQYF. In DNA, the CDR3 is TGTGCCAGCAGCTTGGCCAAAGGCCGACTTGGAGAGACCCAGTACTTC.

This clonotype was picked up a small number of times. In nucleotides, the CDR3 is TGCAGTGCTACCCGCCAAACTAGCAGACCCTACGAGCAGTACTTC. It yields the protein CSATRQTSRPYEQYF. This chain uses TRBV20-1 with TRBJ2-7, with TRBD2 as a possible D gene (6 bases). Trimming took 4 bases from V and 2 from J, leaving 18 bases between them. Germline CDR1 is DFQATT and CDR2 is SNEGSKA (reference sequence). There are 15 residues in the CDR3.

A remark on this clonotype: This may come from a read error, since a much larger clone is one base off. This likely comes from a read error, as the CDR3 has no conserved phenylalanine or tryptophan at its end. V and J are TRBV28 and TRBJ2-1; D not certain. V gave up 2 bases and J gave up 6 bases, with 14 bases separating them. This CDR3 region has 15 residues. From germline, CDR1 is MDHEN and CDR2 SYDVKM. CDR3 residues: CASSLPPARPNEQFV. CDR3 DNA: TGTGCCAGCAGTTTACCCCCCGCCCGCCCCAATGAGCAGTTCGTC.

V usage is TRBV28 and J usage is TRBJ2-7; no firm D call. Germline V lookup: CDR1 MDHEN, CDR2 SYDVKM. V lost 2 bases to trimming and J lost 3 bases, with 14 bases between them. The CDR3 is 15 amino acids. CDR3 nucleotide sequence: TGTGCCAGCAGTTTAGGGCTACATGAACACTACGAGCAGTACTTC. Its translation: CASSLGLHEHYEQYF.

Only a few counts were recorded for this clonotype. The chain employs TRBV5-4 and TRBJ2-1, with D unresolved. Trimming left V 5 bases short and J 6 bases short, with 24 bases between. The germline V gene has CDR1 SGHNT and CDR2 YYREEE (reference sequence). The CDR3 totals 17 residues. The CDR3 DNA follows: TGTGCCAGCAGTCCTGGCCCTAGGGTCCGCATGGGCAATGAGCAGTTCTTC. Translation: CASSPGPRVRMGNEQFF.

This clonotype was detected many times. The chain is built from TRBV6-1 and TRBJ2-1; the match to TRBD2 covers 12 bases. The length of the CDR3 is 16 residues. V lost 6 bases and J lost 7; bases outside the gene matches: 10. Germline V gene lookup returns CDR1 MNHNS and CDR2 SASEGT. CDR3 DNA sequence: TGTGCCAGCAGGGAGCTAGCGGGAGGGATGGGTAATGAGCAGTTCTTC. Translated, it gives CASRELAGGMGNEQFF.